This T cell receptor (beta chain) was sequenced for a study of blood T cell repertoires in COVID-19. Study-level information: Sites in the United States, Italy and Spain provided acute and convalescent COVID-19 samples. PBMCs, B-cell-depleted T cells, or T cells were the source of the cDNA or gDNA that made up the material.

Per the original data handling: The authors estimated nucleated cell counts from reference gene primer amplification. The data were produced by immunoSEQ multiplex PCR, yet TCRdb's version contains in-frame clones alone and is incomplete. V, J and clone size were drawn from that table, and D and trimming were deduced from the DNA. The table has about 59,000 clones, over 70% seen once; the top ten hold more than 15%. Germline assignment: CDR1 SGHVS and CDR2 FQNEAQ. There are 14 residues in the CDR3. Trimming left V 5 bases short and J 1 base short, with 11 bases between. This clonotype originated in a woman between 50 and 59 years old with active or convalescent COVID-19. Input material: peripheral blood. The gene calls are TRBV7-8 and TRBJ2-5; unclear D gene. As DNA, the CDR3 is TGTGCCAGCAGCACTCCTTGGTTCCAAGAGACCCAGTACTTC. It encodes CASSTPWFQETQYF.